Listed below are T cell receptor beta chains from one sample, sequenced in a study of prognosis after radiotherapy for stage I lung cancer. TCRdb re-derived calls from the multiplex PCR reads in MiXCR, one entry per CDR3 protein. The sample lists under 13,000 distinct CDR3 sequences, approximately 53% occurring once. Sequencing was performed on PBMCs, taken before or after stereotactic body radiation therapy (not recorded which). The receptor source for this set is a donor aged 50 or older with non-small cell lung cancer. Each CDR3 is given with its conserved first and last residue. The order of the fields is D gene, J gene, clone size, V gene, CDR3 protein, CDR3 DNA. The D gene is left open where the match is weak. Where a row states a size, it is once, few, many or the class of an expanded clone; other rows omit it.

TRBD2 TRBJ2-7 medium-sized TRBV3-1 CASSQDRDYRSPYYEQYF TGTGCCAGCAGCCAAGACCGGGACTACCGGAGCCCTTACTACGAGCAGTACTTC
- TRBJ1-6 medium-sized TRBV7-9 CASSFGQTNSPLHF TGTGCCAGCAGCTTCGGGCAGACGAATTCACCCCTCCACTTT
- TRBJ2-3 many TRBV5-1 CASSPGAGTSTDTQYF TGCGCCAGCAGCCCCGGGGCGGGCACTAGCACAGATACGCAGTATTTT
- TRBJ1-2 - TRBV18 CASSLHPGTTDYTF TGTGCCAGCTCACTACACCCGGGGACAACTGACTACACCTTC
- TRBJ2-2 - TRBV27 CASSLYRQQSVELFF TGTGCCAGCAGTTTATATAGGCAGCAATCCGTGGAGCTGTTTTTT
- TRBJ1-2 - TRBV12-3/TRBV12-4 CANTLWQGPPNYGYTF TGTGCCAACACCCTTTGGCAGGGGCCGCCTAACTATGGCTACACCTTC
- TRBJ1-4 - TRBV30 CAWRFGGAGEKLFF TGTGCCTGGAGGTTCGGGGGGGCAGGGGAAAAACTGTTTTTT
- TRBJ1-1 many TRBV29-1 CSAQGGMGGTEAFF TGCAGCGCCCAAGGGGGGATGGGGGGAACTGAAGCTTTCTTT
TRBD2 TRBJ2-3 many TRBV4-2 CASSQDLQRGNTDTQYF TGTGCCAGCAGCCAAGACCTCCAGCGGGGAAACACAGATACGCAGTATTTT
- TRBJ1-5 - TRBV12-3/TRBV12-4 CASSFGHQPQHF TGTGCCAGCAGTTTCGGTCATCAGCCCCAGCATTTT
TRBD1 TRBJ1-6 medium-sized TRBV27 CASSYGQGDNSPLHF TGTGCCAGCAGTTACGGACAGGGGGATAATTCACCCCTCCACTTT
TRBD1 TRBJ1-6 - TRBV20-1 CSAMARGNSPLHF TGCAGTGCTATGGCCAGGGGGAATTCACCCCTCCACTTT
- TRBJ2-3 - TRBV20-1 CSARPDRTDTQYF TGCAGTGCTAGGCCGGATCGCACAGATACGCAGTATTTT
- TRBJ1-1 medium-sized TRBV7-9 CASSLVARTGPGNTEAFF TGTGCCAGCAGCTTAGTGGCGAGGACTGGGCCCGGAAACACTGAAGCTTTCTTT
- TRBJ1-6 - TRBV6-1 CASSEDPQAYLPLHF TGTGCCAGCAGTGAAGATCCACAGGCCTACCTGCCCCTCCACTTT
- TRBJ1-2 few TRBV5-1 CASSLGGGGALYYGYTF TGCGCCAGCAGCTTGGGCGGGGGAGGAGCACTTTACTATGGCTACACCTTC
TRBD1 TRBJ1-3 medium-sized TRBV18 CASSSGTGNGNTIYF TGTGCCAGCTCCTCCGGGACAGGGAATGGAAACACCATATATTTT
- TRBJ2-6 - TRBV6-1 CASSDMRWISTGANVLTF TGTGCCAGCAGTGATATGAGGTGGATCTCCACTGGGGCCAACGTCCTGACTTTC
- TRBJ2-2 medium-sized TRBV6-1 CASRENTGELFF TGTGCCAGCAGAGAAAACACCGGGGAGCTGTTTTTT
TRBD1 TRBJ1-6 few TRBV27 CASTMTGGWALHF TGTGCCAGCACGATGACAGGGGGTTGGGCCCTCCACTTT
- TRBJ2-3 - TRBV15 CATSRDRLTDTQYF TGTGCCACCAGCAGGGACAGACTCACAGATACGCAGTATTTT
- TRBJ1-2 - TRBV7-2 CASSLSGGNRGYTF TGTGCCAGCAGCTTAAGCGGAGGCAATCGGGGCTACACCTTC
- TRBJ2-2 - TRBV27 CASSLRWGEMNTGELFF TGTGCCAGCAGTTTAAGGTGGGGCGAGATGAACACCGGTGAGCTGTTTTTT
TRBD1 TRBJ1-2 medium-sized TRBV4-2 CASSQDFRTGYYGYTF TGCGCCAGCAGCCAAGATTTTCGGACAGGGTACTATGGCTACACCTTC
- TRBJ2-2 - TRBV9 CASSISGVLEFTGELFF TGTGCCAGCAGTATTTCGGGGGTTCTAGAATTCACCGGGGAGCTGTTTTTT
- TRBJ2-3 many TRBV5-5 CASSLAPGRDYTDTQYF TGTGCCAGCAGCTTGGCCCCGGGCAGGGATTACACAGATACGCAGTATTTT
- TRBJ2-7 - TRBV3-1 CASSQTEEQYF TGTGCCAGCAGCCAAACTGAGGAGCAGTACTTC
- TRBJ2-1 - TRBV9 CASSVAGNVGNEQFF TGTGCCAGCAGCGTAGCAGGGAATGTGGGGAATGAGCAGTTCTTC
- TRBJ2-7 - TRBV15 CATSVDKGSYEQYF TGTGCCACCAGCGTGGACAAGGGGTCTTACGAGCAGTACTTC
- TRBJ2-2 few TRBV6-4 CASGSTPGTGELFF TGTGCCAGCGGGAGTACACCCGGGACCGGGGAGCTGTTTTTT
- TRBJ2-7 - TRBV6-2/TRBV6-3 CASSLGYSTLSYEQYF TGTGCCAGCAGCCTAGGCTACTCAACCCTCTCCTACGAGCAGTACTTC
- TRBJ1-6 - TRBV6-2/TRBV6-3 CASSERTPPSTLHF TGTGCCAGCAGTGAACGGACTCCTCCGTCGACCCTCCACTTT
TRBD2 TRBJ2-2 - TRBV28 CASSSKRLAGGTNTGELFF TGTGCCAGCAGTTCCAAAAGACTAGCGGGAGGGACGAACACCGGGGAGCTGTTTTTT
- TRBJ2-7 medium-sized TRBV6-1 CASRKASYEQYF TGTGCCAGCAGGAAGGCCTCCTACGAGCAGTACTTC
TRBD2 TRBJ2-3 medium-sized TRBV2 CASSRTRGEGDTQYF TGTGCCAGCAGCAGAACTCGGGGGGAGGGAGATACGCAGTATTTT
- TRBJ2-1 medium-sized TRBV11-2 CASSTLRGNEQFF TGTGCCAGCAGCACCCTCAGGGGTAATGAGCAGTTCTTC
TRBD1 TRBJ1-6 - TRBV5-1 CASSERTGGFYNSPLHF TGCGCCAGCAGCGAAAGGACAGGGGGCTTCTATAATTCACCCCTCCACTTT
- TRBJ2-7 - TRBV28 CASSSTLYEQYF TGTGCCAGCAGTTCCACATTATACGAGCAGTACTTC
TRBD1 TRBJ1-6 - TRBV6-1 CANRQGQCLSPLHF TGTGCCAACAGACAGGGACAGTGCCTTTCACCCCTCCACTTT
- TRBJ2-7 - TRBV7-6 CASIQRTLNSYEQYF TGTGCCAGCATCCAAAGAACCCTGAACTCCTACGAGCAGTACTTC
- TRBJ1-2 many TRBV5-4 CASSPDLRPGDGYTF TGTGCCAGCAGCCCCGATTTAAGGCCAGGGGATGGCTACACCTTC
TRBD1 TRBJ2-5 once TRBV7-2 CASTPLDRDQDTQYF TGTGCCAGCACCCCCTTGGACAGGGATCAAGATACCCAGTACTTC
- TRBJ2-1 medium-sized TRBV6-1 CASSEAQSTVEQFF TGTGCCAGCAGTGAAGCGCAGTCAACCGTTGAGCAGTTCTTC
TRBD2 TRBJ2-1 - TRBV24-1 CATSDRTRTGKQFF TGTGCCACCAGTGATCGGACTAGGACGGGGAAGCAGTTCTTC
TRBD1 TRBJ2-2 - TRBV6-2/TRBV6-3 CASLPVEGASNTWELFF TGTGCCAGCCTACCCGTTGAGGGGGCCTCGAACACCTGGGAGCTATTTTTT
TRBD1 TRBJ1-2 medium-sized TRBV20-1 CSARPAGGGFNYGYTF TGCAGTGCTAGGCCGGCAGGGGGTGGGTTTAACTATGGCTACACCTTC
TRBD1 TRBJ2-7 few TRBV27 CASSKLGDRSYEQYF TGTGCCAGCAGCAAGTTAGGGGACAGGTCCTACGAGCAGTACTTC
- TRBJ2-7 - TRBV6-1 CASSAGSGEQYF TGTGCCAGCAGTGCCGGATCAGGGGAGCAGTACTTC
- TRBJ2-7 many TRBV3-1 CASSQGREQYF TGTGCCAGCAGCCAAGGGAGGGAGCAGTACTTC
- TRBJ1-6 few TRBV6-2/TRBV6-3 CASSYVPGDNSPLHF TGTGCCAGCAGTTACGTGCCAGGAGATAATTCACCCCTCCACTTT
TRBD2 TRBJ2-2 medium-sized TRBV6-1 CASSATSGLYTGELFF TGTGCCAGCAGTGCTACTAGCGGATTATACACCGGGGAGCTGTTTTTT
TRBD2 TRBJ2-3 many TRBV30 CAWTSGTPDTQYF TGTGCCTGGACTAGCGGGACCCCAGATACGCAGTATTTT
- TRBJ2-1 once TRBV9 CASSVSNCGEQFF TGTGCCAGCAGCGTATCCAATTGTGGTGAGCAGTTCTTC
TRBD1 TRBJ1-2 - TRBV30 CACWTGGGYGYTF TGTGCCTGCTGGACAGGAGGAGGATATGGCTACACCTTC
TRBD2 TRBJ2-7 medium-sized TRBV7-3 CASSSGLAGREQYF TGTGCCAGCAGCTCGGGACTAGCAGGGCGCGAGCAGTACTTC
- TRBJ1-2 - TRBV7-9 CASSLVGGDGYTF TGTGCCAGCAGCTTAGTAGGTGGGGATGGCTACACCTTC
- TRBJ1-4 once TRBV18 CASSLQGGTEKLFF TGTGCCAGCTCCCTTCAGGGTGGGACTGAAAAACTGTTTTTT